This TCR beta chain originates from a study of shared clonotypes between healthy human individuals. Study conclusions and caveats: Naive subsets, compared against memory subsets, generally had larger estimated richness values.

The study ran the assay at deep level. TCRdb's table, derived via immunoSEQ multiplex PCR, lists solely in-frame clones and lacks some. The sample shows over 2 million clones, approximately 94% of them seen only once. Germline CDR1 reads SGHTA; CDR2 reads FQGNSA. J gave up 5 bases and V 5 bases, and 13 bases lay outside the gene matches. This CDR3 has 16 residues. Of note for this clone: Its antigen is as yet unknown.

CD8 cells regarded as naive lacked CD45RO, were positively chosen for CCR7, and omitted terminally differentiated effector memory CD45RA+ cells. The clonotype was recovered from a young man in good health. The genes are TRBV7-2 and TRBJ2-5; TRBD2 aligns across 8 bases. Sequenced: naive CD8+ T cells sorted from blood. For the CDR3, the DNA is TGTGCCAGCAGCCCTATTGTCGGGAGGGACGCGGAGACCCAGTACTTC. Amino acid sequence: CASSPIVGRDAETQYF.